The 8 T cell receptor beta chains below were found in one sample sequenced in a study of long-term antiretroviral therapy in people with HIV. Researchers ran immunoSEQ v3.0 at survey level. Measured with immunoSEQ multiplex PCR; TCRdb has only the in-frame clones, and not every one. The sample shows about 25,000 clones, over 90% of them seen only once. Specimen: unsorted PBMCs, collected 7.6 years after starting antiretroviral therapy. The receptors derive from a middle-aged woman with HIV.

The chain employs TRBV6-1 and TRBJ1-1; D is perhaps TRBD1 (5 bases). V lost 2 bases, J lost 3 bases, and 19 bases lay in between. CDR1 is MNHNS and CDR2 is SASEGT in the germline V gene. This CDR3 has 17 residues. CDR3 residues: CASSEPPRWGEYTEAFF. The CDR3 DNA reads TGTGCCAGCAGTGAACCCCCCCGTTGGGGGGAGTACACTGAAGCTTTCTTT.

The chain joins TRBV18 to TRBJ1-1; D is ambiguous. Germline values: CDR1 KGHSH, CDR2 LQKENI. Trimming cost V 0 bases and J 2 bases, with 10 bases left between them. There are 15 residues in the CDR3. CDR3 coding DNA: TGTGCCAGCTCACCACCTTCGGTGAGTAACACTGAAGCTTTCTTT. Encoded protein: CASSPPSVSNTEAFF.

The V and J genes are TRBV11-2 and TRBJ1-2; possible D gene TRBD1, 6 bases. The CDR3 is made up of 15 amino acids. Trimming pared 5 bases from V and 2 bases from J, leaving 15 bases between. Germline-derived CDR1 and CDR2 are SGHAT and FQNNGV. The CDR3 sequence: CASSPPTGANYGYTF. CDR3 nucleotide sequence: TGTGCCAGCAGCCCCCCGACAGGAGCGAACTATGGCTACACCTTC.

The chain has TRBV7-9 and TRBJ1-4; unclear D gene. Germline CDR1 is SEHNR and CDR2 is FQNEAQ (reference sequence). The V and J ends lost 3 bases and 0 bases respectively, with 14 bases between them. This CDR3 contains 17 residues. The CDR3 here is CASSFVVGITTNEKLFF. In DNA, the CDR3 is TGTGCCAGCAGCTTCGTAGTAGGGATTACAACTAATGAAAAACTGTTTTTT.

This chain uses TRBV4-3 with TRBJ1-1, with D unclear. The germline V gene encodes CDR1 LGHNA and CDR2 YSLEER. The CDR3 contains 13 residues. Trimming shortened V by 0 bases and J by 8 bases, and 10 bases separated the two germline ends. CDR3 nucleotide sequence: TGCGCCAGCAGCCAAGATTGGGGAGGGGAAGCTTTCTTT. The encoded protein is CASSQDWGGEAFF.

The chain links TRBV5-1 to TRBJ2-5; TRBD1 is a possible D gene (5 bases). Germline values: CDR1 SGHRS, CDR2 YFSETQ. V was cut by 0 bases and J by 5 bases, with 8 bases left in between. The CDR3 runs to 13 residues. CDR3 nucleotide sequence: TGCGCCAGCAGCTTGGGGGCAGGGGAGACCCAGTACTTC. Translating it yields CASSLGAGETQYF. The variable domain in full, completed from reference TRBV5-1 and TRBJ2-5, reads KAGVTQTPRYLIKTRGQQVTLSCSPISGHRSVSWYQQTPGQGLQFLFEYFSETQRNKGNFPGRFSGRQFSNSRSEMNVSTLELGDSALYLCASSLGAGETQYFGPGTRLLVL.

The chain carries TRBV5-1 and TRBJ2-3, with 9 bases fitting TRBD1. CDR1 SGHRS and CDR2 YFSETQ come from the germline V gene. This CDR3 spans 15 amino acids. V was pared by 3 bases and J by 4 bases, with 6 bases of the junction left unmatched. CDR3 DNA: TGCGCCAGCAGCTCACAGGGGGCCAGGGCAGATACGCAGTATTTT. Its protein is CASSSQGARADTQYF.

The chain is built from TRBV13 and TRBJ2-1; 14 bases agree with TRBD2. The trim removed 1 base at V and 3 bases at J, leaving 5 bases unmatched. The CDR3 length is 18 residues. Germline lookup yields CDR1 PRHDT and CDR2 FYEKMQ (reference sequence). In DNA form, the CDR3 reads TGTGCCAGCAGCTTAGCGACTAGCGGGGGGGCGGGCTACAATGAGCAGTTCTTC. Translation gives CASSLATSGGAGYNEQFF.